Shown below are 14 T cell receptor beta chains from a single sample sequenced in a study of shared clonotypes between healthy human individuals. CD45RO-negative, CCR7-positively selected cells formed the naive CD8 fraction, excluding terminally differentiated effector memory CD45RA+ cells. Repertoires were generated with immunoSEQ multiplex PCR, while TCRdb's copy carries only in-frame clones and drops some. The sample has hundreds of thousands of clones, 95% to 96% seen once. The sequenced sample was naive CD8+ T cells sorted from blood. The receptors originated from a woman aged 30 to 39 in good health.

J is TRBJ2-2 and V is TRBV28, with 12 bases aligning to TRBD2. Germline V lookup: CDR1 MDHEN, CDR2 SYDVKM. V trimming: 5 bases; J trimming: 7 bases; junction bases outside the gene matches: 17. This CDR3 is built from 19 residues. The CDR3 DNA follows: TGTGCCAGCAGTCCATCCCCCCCTACTAGCGGGAGGTTGGGCGGGGAGCTGTTTTTT. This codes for CASSPSPPTSGRLGGELFF.

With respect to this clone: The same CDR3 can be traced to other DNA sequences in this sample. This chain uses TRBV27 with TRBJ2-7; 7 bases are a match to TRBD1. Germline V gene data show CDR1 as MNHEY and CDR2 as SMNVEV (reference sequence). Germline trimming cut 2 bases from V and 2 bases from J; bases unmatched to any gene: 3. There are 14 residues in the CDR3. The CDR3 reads CASSLIGGTYEQYF. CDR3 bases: TGTGCCAGCAGTTTAATAGGGGGCACCTACGAGCAGTACTTC.

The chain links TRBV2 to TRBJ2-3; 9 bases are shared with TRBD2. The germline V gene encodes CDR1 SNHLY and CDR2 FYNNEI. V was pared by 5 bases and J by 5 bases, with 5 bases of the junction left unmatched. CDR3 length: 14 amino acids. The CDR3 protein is CASSPTLAGDTQYF. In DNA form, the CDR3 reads TGTGCCAGCAGTCCTACACTAGCGGGAGATACGCAGTATTTT.

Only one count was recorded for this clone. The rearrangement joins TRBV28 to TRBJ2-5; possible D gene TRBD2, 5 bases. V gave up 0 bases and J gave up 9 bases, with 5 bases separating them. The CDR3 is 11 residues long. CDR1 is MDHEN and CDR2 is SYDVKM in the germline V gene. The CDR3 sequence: CASSLWEAQYF. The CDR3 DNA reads TGTGCCAGCAGTTTATGGGAGGCCCAGTACTTC.

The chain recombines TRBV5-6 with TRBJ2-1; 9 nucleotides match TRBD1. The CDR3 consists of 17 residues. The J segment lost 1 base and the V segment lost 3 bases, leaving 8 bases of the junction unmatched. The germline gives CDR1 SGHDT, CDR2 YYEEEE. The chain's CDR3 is CASSWPGQGVSYNEQFF. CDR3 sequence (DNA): TGTGCCAGCAGCTGGCCGGGACAGGGAGTTTCCTACAATGAGCAGTTCTTC.

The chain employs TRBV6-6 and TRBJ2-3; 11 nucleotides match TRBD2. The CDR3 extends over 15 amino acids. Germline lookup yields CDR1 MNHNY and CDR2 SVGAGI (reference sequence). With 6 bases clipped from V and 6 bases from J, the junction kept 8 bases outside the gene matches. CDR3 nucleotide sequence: TGTGCCAGCAGCCCTACTAGCGGGAGTTCTGATACGCAGTATTTT. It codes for CASSPTSGSSDTQYF.

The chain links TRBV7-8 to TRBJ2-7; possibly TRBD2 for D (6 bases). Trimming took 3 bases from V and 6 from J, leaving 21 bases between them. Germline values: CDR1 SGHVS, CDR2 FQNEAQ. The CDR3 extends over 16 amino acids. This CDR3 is CASSFRIAALIGEQYF. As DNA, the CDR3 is TGTGCCAGCAGCTTCCGGATAGCGGCCCTTATCGGCGAGCAGTACTTC.

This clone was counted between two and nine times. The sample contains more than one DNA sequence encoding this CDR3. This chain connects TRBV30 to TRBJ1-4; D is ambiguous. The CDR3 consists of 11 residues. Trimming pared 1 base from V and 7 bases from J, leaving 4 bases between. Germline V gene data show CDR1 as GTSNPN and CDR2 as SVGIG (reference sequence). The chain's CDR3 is CAWSGGEKLFF. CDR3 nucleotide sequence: TGTGCCTGGAGTGGAGGTGAAAAACTGTTTTTT.

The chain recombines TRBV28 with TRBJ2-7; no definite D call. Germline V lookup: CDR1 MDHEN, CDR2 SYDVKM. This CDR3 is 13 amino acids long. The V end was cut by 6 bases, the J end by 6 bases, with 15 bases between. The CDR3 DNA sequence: TGTGCCAGCAGCCGACCCTGGATGTCCGAGCAGTACTTC. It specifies CASSRPWMSEQYF. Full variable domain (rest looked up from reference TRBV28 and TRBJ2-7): DVKVTQSSRYLVKRTGEKVFLECVQDMDHENMFWYRQDPGLGLRLIYFSYDVKMKEKGDIPEGYSVSREKKERFSLILESASTNQTSMYLCASSRPWMSEQYFGPGTRLTVT.

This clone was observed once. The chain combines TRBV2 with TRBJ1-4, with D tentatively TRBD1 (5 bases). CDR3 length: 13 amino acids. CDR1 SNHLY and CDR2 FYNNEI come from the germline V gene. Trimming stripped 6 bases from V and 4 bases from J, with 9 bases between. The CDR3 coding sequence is TGTGCCAGCAGCGGGGGTAATAATGAAAAACTGTTTTTT. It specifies CASSGGNNEKLFF.

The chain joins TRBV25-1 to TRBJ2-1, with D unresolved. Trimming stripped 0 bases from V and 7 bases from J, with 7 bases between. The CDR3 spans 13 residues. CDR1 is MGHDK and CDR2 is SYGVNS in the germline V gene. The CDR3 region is CASSEYLGNEQFF. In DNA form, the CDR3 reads TGTGCCAGCAGTGAATATCTAGGGAATGAGCAGTTCTTC. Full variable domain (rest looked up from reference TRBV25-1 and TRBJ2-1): EADIYQTPRYLVIGTGKKITLECSQTMGHDKMYWYQQDPGMELHLIHYSYGVNSTEKGDLSSESTVSRIRTEHFPLTLESARPSHTSQYLCASSEYLGNEQFFGPGTRLTVL.

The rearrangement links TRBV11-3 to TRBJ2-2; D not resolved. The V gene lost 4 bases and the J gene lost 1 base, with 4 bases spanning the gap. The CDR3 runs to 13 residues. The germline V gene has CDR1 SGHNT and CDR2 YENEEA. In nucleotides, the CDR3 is TGTGCCAGCAGCTCAGGGAACACCGGGGAGCTGTTTTTT. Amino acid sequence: CASSSGNTGELFF.

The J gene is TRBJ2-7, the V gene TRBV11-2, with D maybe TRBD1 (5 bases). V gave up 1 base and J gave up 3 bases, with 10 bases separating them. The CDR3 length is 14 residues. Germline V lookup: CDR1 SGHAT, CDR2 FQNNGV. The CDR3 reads CASSLGQGLYEQYF. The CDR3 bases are TGTGCCAGCAGCTTAGGCCAGGGTCTCTACGAGCAGTACTTC.

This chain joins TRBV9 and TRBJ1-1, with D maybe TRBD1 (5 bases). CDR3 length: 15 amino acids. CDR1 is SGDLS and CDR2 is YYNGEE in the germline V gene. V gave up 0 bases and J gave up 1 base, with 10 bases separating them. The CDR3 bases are TGTGCCAGCAGCGTAGTGCAGGGACCGAACACTGAAGCTTTCTTT. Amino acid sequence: CASSVVQGPNTEAFF.